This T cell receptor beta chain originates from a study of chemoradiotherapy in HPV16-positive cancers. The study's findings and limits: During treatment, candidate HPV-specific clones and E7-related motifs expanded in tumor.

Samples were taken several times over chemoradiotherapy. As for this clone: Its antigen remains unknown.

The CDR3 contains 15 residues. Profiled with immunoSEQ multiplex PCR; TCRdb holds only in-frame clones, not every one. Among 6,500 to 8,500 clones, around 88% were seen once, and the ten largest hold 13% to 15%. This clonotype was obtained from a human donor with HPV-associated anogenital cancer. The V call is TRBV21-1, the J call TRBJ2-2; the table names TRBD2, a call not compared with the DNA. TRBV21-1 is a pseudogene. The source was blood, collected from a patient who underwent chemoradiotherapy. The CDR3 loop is CASSTGEGLSGELFF. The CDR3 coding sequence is TGTGCCAGCAGCACTGGGGAGGGTTTGTCCGGGGAGCTGTTTTTT.